What follows are 23 T cell receptor beta chains derived from one specimen sequenced in a study of blood T cell repertoires in COVID-19. The protocol was immunoSEQ multiplex PCR, while the TCRdb copy is restricted to in-frame clones and leaves out a portion. This table holds roughly 88,000 clones, 75% to 95% found once. Sequences were obtained from peripheral blood. These receptors came from a woman in her fifties or sixties in a cohort sampled during active COVID-19.

The J gene is TRBJ2-4, the V gene TRBV12-5, with TRBD1 identical over 8 bases. The germline V gene has CDR1 LGHNT and CDR2 FRNRAP. V gave up 1 base and J gave up 7 bases; unmatched junction bases: 6. The CDR3 has 15 residues. The CDR3 is CASGLGDRGWNIQYF. CDR3 coding DNA: TGTGCTAGTGGTTTGGGTGACAGGGGATGGAACATTCAGTACTTC. Full variable domain (missing parts from reference TRBV12-5 and TRBJ2-4): DARVTQTPRHKVTEMGQEVTMRCQPILGHNTVFWYRQTMMQGLELLAYFRNRAPLDDSGMPKDRFSAEMPDATLATLKIQPSEPRDSAVYFCASGLGDRGWNIQYFGAGTRLSVL.

The J gene is TRBJ2-1, the V gene TRBV4-2; TRBD2 aligns across 9 bases. Trimming took 0 bases from V and 14 from J; bases not matched to a gene: 14. The CDR3 consists of 16 residues. Looked up from germline, CDR1 is LGHNA and CDR2 is YNFKEQ. CDR3 coding DNA: TGTGCCAGCAGCCAAGACCCTTTTCTGGGCCAGCGGGAGGAGTTCTTC. Translated: CASSQDPFLGQREEFF.

This sequence joins TRBV6-5 and TRBJ1-2; D is perhaps TRBD1 (6 bases). The CDR3 runs 14 residues. Trimming took off 5 bases at V and 5 bases at J, with 15 bases between the two ends. Germline V lookup: CDR1 MNHEY, CDR2 SVGAGI. The CDR3 coding sequence is TGTGCCAGCAGTCCCGGGGGGGGCTCGTATGGCTACACCTTC. Protein: CASSPGGGSYGYTF.

Note on this clone: A junction end diverges from the germline sequence, so it may reflect a read error. The chain is built from TRBV28 and TRBJ2-7, with a weak D call TRBD1 (6 bases). This CDR3 is 13 amino acids long. In germline, CDR1 is MDHEN, CDR2 SYDVKM. The chain's CDR3 is CASSPSDNRDTTF. CDR3 DNA: TGTGCCAGCAGTCCGTCCGATAACCGGGACACGACCTTC.

V usage is TRBV5-4 and J usage is TRBJ2-7; D unresolved. The CDR3 consists of 14 residues. CDR1 SGHNT and CDR2 YYREEE come from the germline V gene (reference sequence). The germline V and J ends were trimmed by 4 bases and 0 bases, with 11 bases remaining between them. The CDR3 coding sequence is TGTGCCAGCAGCCCGGGTGGCCACTCCTACGAGCAGTACTTC. Translation: CASSPGGHSYEQYF.

This chain joins TRBV9 and TRBJ2-2; the match to TRBD1 covers 9 bases. The V gene end was trimmed by 3 bases and the J gene end by 6 bases; junction bases not matched to a gene: 6. This CDR3 spans 15 amino acids. The germline V gene has CDR1 SGDLS and CDR2 YYNGEE. CDR3 sequence: CASSATRQGAGELFF. In nucleotides, the CDR3 is TGTGCCAGCAGCGCGACCCGACAGGGGGCCGGGGAGCTGTTTTTT. The variable domain in full, with the rest retrieved from reference TRBV9 and TRBJ2-2, is DSGVTQTPKHLITATGQRVTLRCSPRSGDLSVYWYQQSLDQGLQFLIQYYNGEERAKGNILERFSAQQFPDLHSELNLSSLELGDSALYFCASSATRQGAGELFFGEGSRLTVL.

Only a few counts were recorded for this clone. The rearrangement joins TRBV7-8 to TRBJ1-1; 9 nucleotides match TRBD1. The germline V gene encodes CDR1 SGHVS and CDR2 FQNEAQ. The CDR3 is 14 residues long. The ends lost 4 bases at V and 5 bases at J; junction bases unmatched: 5. CDR3 coding DNA: TGTGCCAGCAGCTCCCGGGACAGGGTGACTGAAGCTTTCTTT. Translated: CASSSRDRVTEAFF.

This chain links TRBV6-5 with TRBJ1-1, with TRBD1 identical over 7 bases. CDR3 size: 15 residues. Germline trimming cut 3 bases from V and 6 bases from J; bases unmatched to any gene: 10. Per the germline V gene, CDR1 is MNHEY and CDR2 is SVGAGI. CDR3 coding DNA: TGTGCCAGCAGTTATATAGGGGGCGTGGGCGCTGAAGCTTTCTTT. This codes for CASSYIGGVGAEAFF.

The rearrangement joins TRBV19 to TRBJ2-3, with TRBD1 matching over 7 bases. In germline, CDR1 is LNHDA, CDR2 SQIVND (reference sequence). This CDR3 has 14 residues. Germline trimming cut 4 bases from V and 4 bases from J; bases unmatched to any gene: 5. CDR3: CASSRQGPADTQYF. CDR3 sequence (DNA): TGTGCCAGTAGTAGACAGGGTCCGGCAGATACGCAGTATTTT.

The rearrangement uses TRBV20-1 and TRBJ2-5; 7 bases align to TRBD1. V trimming: 6 bases; J trimming: 7 bases; junction bases outside the gene matches: 5. Germline V lookup: CDR1 DFQATT, CDR2 SNEGSKA (reference sequence). The CDR3 length is 11 residues. Here the CDR3 reads CSATEGATQYF. CDR3 nucleotide sequence: TGCAGTGCGACTGAGGGGGCGACCCAGTACTTC.

The J gene is TRBJ1-2, the V gene TRBV5-1, with no clear D. The CDR3 has 13 amino acids. The V gene's germline CDR1 is SGHRS and CDR2 YFSETQ. Trimming stripped 0 bases from V and 4 bases from J, with 7 bases between. CDR3 region: CASSLDPSYGYTF. As DNA, the CDR3 is TGCGCCAGCAGCTTGGATCCCAGCTATGGCTACACCTTC.

The chain has TRBV5-1 and TRBJ1-5, with D tentatively TRBD1 (5 bases). This CDR3 is 15 amino acids long. Trimming cost V 1 base and J 1 base, with 9 bases left between them. Germline values: CDR1 SGHRS, CDR2 YFSETQ. CDR3 DNA: TGCGCCAGCAGCTTGTCTCCAGGGAGCAATCAGCCCCAGCATTTT. Its translation: CASSLSPGSNQPQHF.

This chain uses TRBV19 with TRBJ2-5, with 8 nucleotides matching TRBD2. CDR1 is LNHDA and CDR2 is SQIVND in the germline V gene (reference sequence). The CDR3 sequence is 15 residues long. The V gene end was trimmed by 7 bases and the J gene end by 2 bases; junction bases not matched to a gene: 9. The chain's CDR3 is CASNGPGGDQETQYF. The DNA for the CDR3 is TGTGCCAGTAACGGGCCCGGGGGGGATCAAGAGACCCAGTACTTC.

The V and J genes are TRBV5-1 and TRBJ1-2; 7 positions match TRBD1. The CDR3 has 15 amino acids. CDR1 and CDR2 from the germline V gene are SGHRS and YFSETQ. V was clipped by 4 bases and J by 4 bases; unmatched bases: 10. DNA for the CDR3: TGCGCCAGCAGCGGGGTACAGGGGCCCGGCTATGGCTACACCTTC. This gives the protein CASSGVQGPGYGYTF.

This sequence joins TRBV27 and TRBJ1-5; 8 nucleotides match TRBD1. This CDR3 has 15 residues. CDR1 and CDR2 from the germline V gene are MNHEY and SMNVEV (reference sequence). J lost 0 bases, V lost 8 bases, and 6 bases had no gene match. This CDR3 reads CASGPGTGSNQPQHF. The CDR3 coding sequence is TGTGCCAGCGGTCCCGGGACAGGTAGCAATCAGCCCCAGCATTTT.

A word on this clone: A junction end diverges from the germline sequence, so it may reflect a read error. The chain carries TRBV2 and TRBJ1-5, with D maybe TRBD1 (5 bases). CDR1 is SNHLY, CDR2 FYNNEI, per germline. The CDR3 runs 14 residues. In DNA form, the CDR3 reads TGTGCCAGCAGTGAAGGGGGAGGCGGGGGACCCCAACATTTT. This codes for CASSEGGGGGPQHF. The complete variable domain, with remaining parts taken from reference TRBV2 and TRBJ1-5, reads EPEVTQTPSHQVTQMGQEVILRCVPISNHLYFYWYRQILGQKVEFLVSFYNNEISEKSEIFDDQFSVERPDGSNFTLKIRSTKLEDSAMYFCASSEGGGGGPQHFGDGTRLSIL.

The chain carries TRBV6-1 and TRBJ1-4; D uncertain. Trimming removed 4 bases at V and 0 bases at J, with 12 bases between. Looked up from germline, CDR1 is MNHNS and CDR2 is SASEGT. The CDR3 loop spans 16 amino acids. DNA for the CDR3: TGTGCCAGCAGTGTTGAGTTATACCCAACTAATGAAAAACTGTTTTTT. Translating it yields CASSVELYPTNEKLFF.

This clone was counted a single time. This chain uses TRBV5-1 with TRBJ2-2; tentatively, D is TRBD2 (7 bases). The V end was cut by 5 bases, the J end by 2 bases, with 16 bases between. CDR1 SGHRS and CDR2 YFSETQ come from the germline V gene. The CDR3 is made up of 16 amino acids. In nucleotides, the CDR3 is TGCGCCAGCAGTCTGGCGGGGGCCCACAACACCGGGGAGCTGTTTTTT. Translating gives CASSLAGAHNTGELFF.

This chain uses TRBV28 with TRBJ2-7; 8 positions match TRBD2. The CDR3 runs 17 residues. V was pared by 2 bases and J by 5 bases, with 14 bases of the junction left unmatched. Germline V gene data show CDR1 as MDHEN and CDR2 as SYDVKM. DNA of the CDR3: TGTGCCAGCAGTTTACCCCCCTCAGCGGGAGTACTAGACGAGCAGTACTTC. Translation gives CASSLPPSAGVLDEQYF.

The chain carries TRBV2 and TRBJ1-1; unclear D gene. Germline V lookup: CDR1 SNHLY, CDR2 FYNNEI. V was shortened by 10 bases and J by 0 bases, with 12 bases between the two germline ends. This CDR3 comprises 13 residues. The DNA for the CDR3 is TGTGCCACCCAAGATACTATGAACACTGAAGCTTTCTTT. Its protein is CATQDTMNTEAFF.

This rearrangement joins TRBV3-1 (or the pseudogene TRBV3-2) to TRBJ2-1; D remains ambiguous. Trimming removed 3 bases from V and 7 bases from J, with 13 bases in between. Germline CDR1 is LGHDT and CDR2 is YNNKEL (reference sequence). This CDR3 is built from 14 residues. The DNA of the CDR3 is TGTGCCAGCAGCCAGGGTCTATTCAGGAATGAGCAGTTCTTC. Residues: CASSQGLFRNEQFF.

This clone was recorded a few times. V usage is TRBV5-6 and J usage is TRBJ2-7; 8 nucleotides line up with TRBD2. With 2 bases clipped from V and 3 bases from J, the junction kept 4 bases outside the gene matches. Germline loops: CDR1 SGHDT, CDR2 YYEEEE. The CDR3 consists of 14 residues. CDR3 sequence (DNA): TGTGCCAGCAGCTTTGGAGCGGGAGTCTACGAGCAGTACTTC. Its translation: CASSFGAGVYEQYF.

V gene TRBV5-4 combines with J gene TRBJ1-4; maybe TRBD1 (6 bases). Germline V CDR1 and CDR2: SGHNT, YYREEE (reference sequence). The CDR3 consists of 14 residues. V gave up 2 bases and J gave up 5 bases, with 10 bases separating them. CDR3 nucleotides: TGTGCCAGCAGCTTAGGACAGCGCAATGAAAAACTGTTTTTT. This codes for CASSLGQRNEKLFF. The full variable domain, completed using reference TRBV5-4 and TRBJ1-4, is ETGVTQSPTHLIKTRGQQVTLRCSSQSGHNTVSWYQQALGQGPQFIFQYYREEENGRGNFPPRFSGLQFPNYSSELNVNALELDDSALYLCASSLGQRNEKLFFGSGTQLSVL.